The 26 T cell receptor beta chains below all came from one sample that was sequenced in a study of cytomegalovirus exposure and HLA in healthy donors. 13 Jbeta primers and 60 Vbeta primers were used for the PCR. This table comes from immunoSEQ multiplex PCR, and its TCRdb copy is limited to in-frame clones, with some not included. This sample carries about 160,000 clones, about three quarters of them seen once, and the ten largest clones take roughly 1.9%. Sequencing was done on a sample of PBMCs. The source is a female donor in good health and CMV-seronegative.

With regard to this clone: Other DNA sequences from this sample encode an identical CDR3 as well. The chain links TRBV5-1 to TRBJ1-1; unclear D gene. The length of the CDR3 is 14 residues. CDR1 is SGHRS and CDR2 is YFSETQ in the germline V gene. Trimming cost V 0 bases and J 1 base, with 7 bases left between them. CDR3 residues: CASSLVAGNTEAFF. The DNA of the CDR3 is TGCGCCAGCAGCTTGGTGGCTGGGAACACTGAAGCTTTCTTT. The full variable domain, rest sourced from reference TRBV5-1 and TRBJ1-1, is KAGVTQTPRYLIKTRGQQVTLSCSPISGHRSVSWYQQTPGQGLQFLFEYFSETQRNKGNFPGRFSGRQFSNSRSEMNVSTLELGDSALYLCASSLVAGNTEAFFGQGTRLTVV.

The V gene is TRBV9, the J gene TRBJ1-1; 9 bases line up with TRBD1. The CDR3 is made up of 16 amino acids. Germline CDR1 reads SGDLS; CDR2 reads YYNGEE. Trimming cost V 0 bases and J 5 bases; bases outside gene matches: 8. CDR3 nucleotides: TGTGCCAGCAGCGTAGGACAGGGGGGAATATTAACTGAAGCTTTCTTT. Encoded protein: CASSVGQGGILTEAFF. Using reference TRBV9 and TRBJ1-1 for the parts outside the CDR3, the full variable domain is DSGVTQTPKHLITATGQRVTLRCSPRSGDLSVYWYQQSLDQGLQFLIQYYNGEERAKGNILERFSAQQFPDLHSELNLSSLELGDSALYFCASSVGQGGILTEAFFGQGTRLTVV.

This chain links TRBV7-8 with TRBJ1-2, with a possible D match to TRBD1 (5 bases). Germline CDR1 is SGHVS and CDR2 is FQNEAQ. Trimming stripped 1 base from V and 0 bases from J, with 15 bases between. The CDR3 length is 17 residues. The CDR3 nucleotides are TGTGCCAGCAGCTTAGTTCAGGGAGGCACAGCTAACTATGGCTACACCTTC. Translated: CASSLVQGGTANYGYTF.

The chain is built from TRBV5-4 and TRBJ2-7, with D uncertain. The CDR3 runs to 14 residues. The V and J ends lost 1 base and 8 bases respectively, with 16 bases between them. CDR1 and CDR2 (germline): SGHNT, YYREEE (reference sequence). CDR3 in amino acids: CASSLLVDLRKQYF. In DNA, the CDR3 is TGTGCCAGCAGCTTGTTGGTAGACCTCAGGAAGCAGTACTTC.

This chain links TRBV9 with TRBJ2-5; 7 bases are shared with TRBD1. CDR1 and CDR2 from the germline V gene are SGDLS and YYNGEE. This CDR3 comprises 16 residues. Unmatched junction bases numbered 13, after V lost 4 bases and J lost 4 bases. CDR3 DNA sequence: TGTGCCAGCAGCCCCCACGCGACAGGGCGGGTAGAGACCCAGTACTTC. This translates into CASSPHATGRVETQYF.

This rearrangement joins TRBV6-6 to TRBJ2-5; no reliable D call. V was shortened by 6 bases and J by 5 bases, with 7 bases between the two germline ends. CDR3 length equals 11 residues. CDR1 is MNHNY and CDR2 is SVGAGI in the germline V gene (reference sequence). The CDR3 coding sequence is TGTGCCAGCAGCCCGAGGGAGACCCAGTACTTC. It translates to CASSPRETQYF.

The chain carries TRBV4-2 and TRBJ1-1; perhaps TRBD1 as D (6 bases). Trimming pared 1 base from V and 4 bases from J, leaving 13 bases between. The V gene's germline CDR1 is LGHNA and CDR2 YNFKEQ. The CDR3 runs 15 residues. The CDR3 loop is CASSQVAGAPTEAFF. Written as DNA, the CDR3 is TGTGCCAGCAGCCAAGTTGCGGGGGCGCCCACTGAAGCTTTCTTT.

The V gene is TRBV27, the J gene TRBJ2-1; D may be TRBD2 (6 bases). The CDR3 spans 16 residues. The V end lost 5 bases, the J end lost 3 bases, and 17 bases lay between the germline ends. CDR1 MNHEY and CDR2 SMNVEV come from the germline V gene (reference sequence). Here the CDR3 reads CASSPLATLGYNEQFF. For the CDR3, the DNA is TGTGCCAGCAGTCCGCTAGCGACCCTGGGCTACAATGAGCAGTTCTTC.

The chain recombines TRBV6-5 with TRBJ1-1; 9 nucleotides agree with TRBD1. Trimming cost V 2 bases and J 4 bases; bases outside gene matches: 2. Germline CDR1 is MNHEY and CDR2 is SVGAGI. The CDR3 length is 14 residues. CDR3 sequence reads: CASSYGTGFTEAFF. The CDR3 bases are TGTGCCAGCAGTTACGGGACAGGGTTCACTGAAGCTTTCTTT.

The rearrangement links TRBV30 to TRBJ1-6; tentative D call: TRBD1 (6 bases). CDR1 is GTSNPN and CDR2 is SVGIG in the germline V gene (reference sequence). There are 12 residues in the CDR3. Trimming shortened V by 0 bases and J by 13 bases, and 10 bases separated the two germline ends. The CDR3 is CAWSVAGVPLHF. Written as DNA, the CDR3 is TGTGCCTGGAGTGTCGCAGGGGTTCCCCTCCACTTT.

This clone was detected only once. The V gene is TRBV6-6, the J gene TRBJ2-5; 7 bases line up with TRBD1. V lost 4 bases to trimming and J lost 5 bases; unmatched junction nucleotides: 4. Per germline, CDR1 MNHNY and CDR2 SVGAGI (reference sequence). There are 13 residues in the CDR3. This CDR3 reads CASSSSRGETQYF. CDR3 sequence (DNA): TGTGCCAGCAGTTCGTCCAGGGGGGAGACCCAGTACTTC.

The gene calls are TRBV6-5 and TRBJ2-5; 8 positions agree with TRBD1. The J segment lost 6 bases and the V segment lost 6 bases, leaving 9 bases of the junction unmatched. The CDR3 sequence is 14 residues long. Germline CDR1 reads MNHEY; CDR2 reads SVGAGI. CDR3 loop: CASRLDRASQTQYF. CDR3 in DNA: TGTGCCAGCAGACTGGACAGGGCCTCCCAGACCCAGTACTTC.

This sequence joins TRBV7-7 and TRBJ2-2; D may be TRBD1 (6 bases). Looked up from germline, CDR1 is SSHAT and CDR2 is FNYEAQ (reference sequence). This CDR3 region has 15 residues. Trimming shortened V by 5 bases and J by 1 base, and 11 bases separated the two germline ends. DNA for the CDR3: TGTGCCAGCAGCCGATCGACAGGGAACACCGGGGAGCTGTTTTTT. Translation: CASSRSTGNTGELFF.

The V gene is TRBV5-6, the J gene TRBJ1-6, with 9 bases that match TRBD1. The junction had 5 bases not matched to a gene; V was cut back by 3 bases and J by 10 bases. This CDR3 comprises 14 residues. Germline assignment: CDR1 SGHDT and CDR2 YYEEEE. The CDR3 nucleotides read TGTGCCAGCAGCTACTGGGACAGGGAGTCACCCCTCCACTTT. This gives the protein CASSYWDRESPLHF.

The rearrangement uses TRBV30 and TRBJ1-1; tentatively, D is TRBD1 (6 bases). The CDR3 has 14 residues. V was trimmed by 2 bases and J by 2 bases, leaving 12 bases between them. Germline V gives CDR1 GTSNPN, CDR2 SVGIG (reference sequence). The CDR3 DNA follows: TGTGCCTGGAGTCGGGACATATTAAACACTGAAGCTTTCTTT. It translates to CAWSRDILNTEAFF. The full variable domain, with the rest looked up from reference TRBV30 and TRBJ1-1, is SQTIHQWPATLVQPVGSPLSLECTVEGTSNPNLYWYRQAAGRGLQLLFYSVGIGQISSEVPQNLSASRPQDRQFILSSKKLLLSDSGFYLCAWSRDILNTEAFFGQGTRLTVV.

V and J are TRBV18 and TRBJ1-5; no definite D call. Trimming cost V 3 bases and J 3 bases, with 6 bases left between them. The CDR3 consists of 13 residues. CDR1 is KGHSH, CDR2 LQKENI, per germline. The CDR3 region is CASSPDSNQPQHF. The CDR3 DNA is TGTGCCAGCTCACCGGACTCCAATCAGCCCCAGCATTTT. Looking up the rest from reference TRBV18 and TRBJ1-5 gives the full variable domain: NAGVMQNPRHLVRRRGQEARLRCSPMKGHSHVYWYRQLPEEGLKFMVYLQKENIIDESGMPKERFSAEFPKEGPSILRIQQVVRGDSAAYFCASSPDSNQPQHFGDGTRLSIL.

The chain carries TRBV5-1 and TRBJ1-2, with 12 nucleotides matching TRBD1. This CDR3 comprises 14 residues. Germline loops: CDR1 SGHRS, CDR2 YFSETQ. V dropped 3 bases and J dropped 6; count of bases not matched to a gene: 3. The CDR3 protein is CASSSGQGANGYTF. The CDR3 nucleotides are TGCGCCAGCAGCTCGGGACAGGGGGCTAATGGCTACACCTTC.

This chain joins TRBV27 and TRBJ1-5, with 7 bases that match TRBD1. Germline V gene sequence: CDR1 MNHEY, CDR2 SMNVEV (reference sequence). The ends lost 10 bases at V and 5 bases at J; junction bases unmatched: 8. The CDR3 length is 13 residues. The CDR3 reads CATAGQRDQPQHF. Written as DNA, the CDR3 is TGTGCCACTGCGGGACAGAGGGATCAGCCCCAGCATTTT.

The chain combines TRBV10-1 with TRBJ2-7, with D perhaps TRBD1 (6 bases). The CDR3 extends over 14 amino acids. The germline CDR1 and CDR2 sequences are WNHNN and SYGVQD (reference sequence). V was clipped by 3 bases and J by 3 bases, with 12 bases between them. CDR3 protein: CASSDIGQYYEQYF. Here the CDR3 DNA reads TGCGCCAGCAGTGATATCGGACAGTACTACGAGCAGTACTTC.

V gene TRBV5-1 combines with J gene TRBJ2-2; the match to TRBD2 covers 10 bases. Germline CDR1 reads SGHRS; CDR2 reads YFSETQ. The trim removed 1 base at V and 6 bases at J, leaving 9 bases unmatched. The CDR3 loop spans 17 amino acids. The CDR3 coding sequence is TGCGCCAGCAGCTTGAACCCAACTAGCGGGATTTCCGGGGAGCTGTTTTTT. It encodes CASSLNPTSGISGELFF.

CDR3 DNA: TGTGCCAGCAGCCGGACATTTTCTGGAAACACCATATATTTT. As protein: CASSRTFSGNTIYF. This chain links TRBV7-2 with TRBJ1-3; weak D call: TRBD1 (5 bases). Per the germline V gene, CDR1 is SGHTA and CDR2 is FQGNSA. The CDR3 has 14 residues. The V gene lost 5 bases and the J gene lost 1 base, with 9 bases spanning the gap.

V gene TRBV9 combines with J gene TRBJ2-7; D might be TRBD2 (6 bases). Looked up from germline, CDR1 is SGDLS and CDR2 is YYNGEE. Trimming took off 4 bases at V and 2 bases at J, with 13 bases between the two ends. The CDR3 totals 14 residues. The CDR3 nucleotides read TGTGCCAGCAGCAAGAGTGCGGGACCCTACGAGCAGTACTTC. Translation: CASSKSAGPYEQYF. Full variable domain (missing parts from reference TRBV9 and TRBJ2-7): DSGVTQTPKHLITATGQRVTLRCSPRSGDLSVYWYQQSLDQGLQFLIQYYNGEERAKGNILERFSAQQFPDLHSELNLSSLELGDSALYFCASSKSAGPYEQYFGPGTRLTVT.

The V and J genes are TRBV18 and TRBJ2-7, with TRBD1 matching 7 bases. The CDR3 contains 12 residues. CDR1 KGHSH and CDR2 LQKENI come from the germline V gene. Losses at the gene ends were 5 bases for V and 6 bases for J; bases not matched to a gene: 4. The CDR3 DNA follows: TGTGCCAGCTCATCCCGGGACAGCGAGCAGTACTTC. This sequence encodes CASSSRDSEQYF. The complete variable domain, with remaining parts taken from reference TRBV18 and TRBJ2-7, reads NAGVMQNPRHLVRRRGQEARLRCSPMKGHSHVYWYRQLPEEGLKFMVYLQKENIIDESGMPKERFSAEFPKEGPSILRIQQVVRGDSAAYFCASSSRDSEQYFGPGTRLTVT.

CDR3 nucleotide sequence: TGCGCCAGCAGCTTGGCCCCGGCAGGGGTGGAGACCCAGTACTTC. Translating it yields CASSLAPAGVETQYF. The gene calls are TRBV5-1 and TRBJ2-5, with D possibly TRBD1 on 6 matching bases. The CDR3 sequence is 15 residues long. The germline V gene has CDR1 SGHRS and CDR2 YFSETQ. The germline V and J ends were trimmed by 0 bases and 5 bases, with 14 bases remaining between them.

The rearrangement uses TRBV5-4 and TRBJ1-6, with a possible D match to TRBD1 (5 bases). Germline V CDR1 and CDR2: SGHNT, YYREEE (reference sequence). The CDR3 has 14 amino acids. With 3 bases removed from V and 8 bases from J, the gap between germline ends came to 12 bases. CDR3 DNA sequence: TGTGCCAGCAGCTCAACGTGGGGGGATTCACCCCTCCACTTT. Protein sequence: CASSSTWGDSPLHF.

V and J are TRBV6-1 and TRBJ2-2, with D perhaps matching TRBD2 (5 bases). The CDR3 totals 15 residues. V shed 2 bases and J shed 2 bases, with 9 bases lying between them. The V gene's germline CDR1 is MNHNS and CDR2 SASEGT. In nucleotides, the CDR3 is TGTGCCAGCAGTGAACTGACGGGAAACACCGGGGAGCTGTTTTTT. Protein: CASSELTGNTGELFF.